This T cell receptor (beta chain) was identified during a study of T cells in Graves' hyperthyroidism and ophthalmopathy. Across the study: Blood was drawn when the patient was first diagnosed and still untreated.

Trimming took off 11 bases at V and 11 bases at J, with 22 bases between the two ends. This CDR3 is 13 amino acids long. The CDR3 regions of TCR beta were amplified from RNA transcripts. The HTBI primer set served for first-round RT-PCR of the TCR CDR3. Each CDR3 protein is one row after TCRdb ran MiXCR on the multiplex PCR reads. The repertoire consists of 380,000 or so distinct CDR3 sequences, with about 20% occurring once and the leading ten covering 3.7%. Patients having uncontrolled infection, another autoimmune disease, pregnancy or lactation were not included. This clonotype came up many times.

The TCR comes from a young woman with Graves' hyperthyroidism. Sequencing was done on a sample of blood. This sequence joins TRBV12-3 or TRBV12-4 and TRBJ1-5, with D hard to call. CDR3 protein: CASGGPGLTTQHF. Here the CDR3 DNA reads TGTGCCTCAGGAGGGCCGGGGTTGACAACCCAGCATTTT.